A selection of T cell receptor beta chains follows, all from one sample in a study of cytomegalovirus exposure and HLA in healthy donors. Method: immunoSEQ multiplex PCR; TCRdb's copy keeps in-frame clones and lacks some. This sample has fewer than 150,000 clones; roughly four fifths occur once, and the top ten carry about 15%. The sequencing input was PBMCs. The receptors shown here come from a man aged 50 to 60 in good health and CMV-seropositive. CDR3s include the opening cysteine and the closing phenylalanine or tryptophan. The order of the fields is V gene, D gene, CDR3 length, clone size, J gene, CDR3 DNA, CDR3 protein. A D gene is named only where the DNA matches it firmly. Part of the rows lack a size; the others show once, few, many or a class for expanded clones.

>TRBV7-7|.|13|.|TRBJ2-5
TGTGCCAGCAGCTTGGACATTCGAGAGACCCAGTACTTC
CASSLDIRETQYF
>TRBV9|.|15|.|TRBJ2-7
TGTGCCAGCAGCGTAGCAGGGGGAGGATTCTCCGAGCAGTACTTC
CASSVAGGGFSEQYF
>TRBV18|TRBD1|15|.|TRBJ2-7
TGTGCCAGCTCGCTCGGACAGGGGTCGTTCTACGAGCAGTACTTC
CASSLGQGSFYEQYF
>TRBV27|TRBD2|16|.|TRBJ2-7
TGTGCCAGCAGTAGATGGACTAGCGGGATTCGGTACGAGCAGTACTTC
CASSRWTSGIRYEQYF
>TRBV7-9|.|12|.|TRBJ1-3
TGTGCCAGCAGTCCGAACTGGAACACCATATATTTT
CASSPNWNTIYF
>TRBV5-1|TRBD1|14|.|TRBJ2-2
TGCGCCAGCAGGGCCGGGACAGGGTCCGGGGAGCTGTTTTTT
CASRAGTGSGELFF
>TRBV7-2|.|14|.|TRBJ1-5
TGTGCCAGCAGCTTGTCCGCCGGGAATCAGCCCCAGCATTTT
CASSLSAGNQPQHF
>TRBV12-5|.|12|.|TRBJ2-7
TGTGCTAGTGGTGCCTCAGGGTACGAGCAGTACTTC
CASGASGYEQYF
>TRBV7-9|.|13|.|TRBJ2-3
TGTGCCAGCAGCTTAGCGGCGGCCGATACGCAGTATTTT
CASSLAAADTQYF
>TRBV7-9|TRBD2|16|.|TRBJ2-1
TGTGCCAGCAGCTTATACAGCGGGAGGGCCTGGGATGAGCAGTTCTTC
CASSLYSGRAWDEQFF
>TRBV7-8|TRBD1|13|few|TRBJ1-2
TGTGCCAGCAGCTTCGGGACAGACTATGGCTACACCTTC
CASSFGTDYGYTF
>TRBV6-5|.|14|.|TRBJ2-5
TGTGCCAGCAGTTACGGCGGAGGAGGAGAGACCCAGTACTTC
CASSYGGGGETQYF
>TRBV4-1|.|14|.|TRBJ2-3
TGCGCCAGCAGCCAAGACTCGGGGGTAGATACGCAGTATTTT
CASSQDSGVDTQYF
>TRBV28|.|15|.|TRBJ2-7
TGTGCCAGCACCAGCCCAAGCGGAAGGATCTACGAGCAGTACTTC
CASTSPSGRIYEQYF
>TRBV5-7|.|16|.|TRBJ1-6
TGTGCCAGCAGCTTGGATGCCCCCGAGGAGAATTCACCCCTCCACTTT
CASSLDAPEENSPLHF
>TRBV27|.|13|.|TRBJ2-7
TGTGCCAGCAGTTATCGGGGAGTTTACGAGCAGTACTTC
CASSYRGVYEQYF
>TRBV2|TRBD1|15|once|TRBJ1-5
TGTGCCAGCAGAGTTGGGGGGACAGGGTCTCAGCCCCAGCATTTT
CASRVGGTGSQPQHF
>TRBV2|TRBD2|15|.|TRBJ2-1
TGTGCCAGCAGTGAAGCGGGGACTAGCGGGGATGAGCAGTTCTTC
CASSEAGTSGDEQFF
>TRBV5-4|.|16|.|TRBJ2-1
TGTGCCAGCAGTAAACTCAGCGGTGCTACCTACAATGAGCAGTTCTTC
CASSKLSGATYNEQFF
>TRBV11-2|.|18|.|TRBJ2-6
TGTGCCAGCAGCTTAGATATGTTGGGGGGCTCTGGGGCCAACGTCCTGACTTTC
CASSLDMLGGSGANVLTF
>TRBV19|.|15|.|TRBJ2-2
TGTGCCAGTAGTCCAAACGTTGGGCCCCCCGGGGAGCTGTTTTTT
CASSPNVGPPGELFF
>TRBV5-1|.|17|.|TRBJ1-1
TGCGCCAGCAGCTTGGTAGGGTTGGGAGCGGACGGGACTGAAGCTTTCTTT
CASSLVGLGADGTEAFF
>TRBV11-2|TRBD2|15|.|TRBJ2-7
TGTGCCAGCAGCTTAAGACTAGCGGGAGACTACGAGCAGTACTTC
CASSLRLAGDYEQYF
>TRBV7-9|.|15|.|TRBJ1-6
TGTTCCAGCAGAGGGGGGGGACAAGCTAATTCACCCCTCCACTTT
CSSRGGGQANSPLHF
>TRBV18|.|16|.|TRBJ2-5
TGTGCCAGCTCAAGAATGACAACCGCGGGTCAAGAGACCCAGTACTTC
CASSRMTTAGQETQYF
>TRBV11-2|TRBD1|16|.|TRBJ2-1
TGTGCCAGCAGCTTCTCCGGGACAGGGTCCTACAATGAGCAGTTCTTC
CASSFSGTGSYNEQFF
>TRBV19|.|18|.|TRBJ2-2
TGTGCCAGTAGTATAGATTGGGGACAAGCCGCGAACACCGGGGAGCTGTTTTTT
CASSIDWGQAANTGELFF
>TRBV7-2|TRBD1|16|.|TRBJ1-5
TGTGCCAGCAGCTTAGGGAGAGACAGGGGGCTTCAGCCCCAGCATTTT
CASSLGRDRGLQPQHF
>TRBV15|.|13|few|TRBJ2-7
TGTGCCACCAAGGCGGTGGGTATCTACGAGCAGTACTTC
CATKAVGIYEQYF
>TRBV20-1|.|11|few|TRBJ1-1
TGCAGTCAAGGCGGGGAGACTGAAGCTTTCTTT
CSQGGETEAFF
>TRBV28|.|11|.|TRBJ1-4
TGTGCCAGCAGTTTTGAGGAAAAACTGTTTTTT
CASSFEEKLFF
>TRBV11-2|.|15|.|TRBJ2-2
TGTGCCAGCAGTCCACCCCGACAGAACACCGGGGAGCTGTTTTTT
CASSPPRQNTGELFF
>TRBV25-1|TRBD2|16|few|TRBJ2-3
TGTGCCAGCAGTGCGGGACTAGCGGGAATTACAGATACGCAGTATTTT
CASSAGLAGITDTQYF
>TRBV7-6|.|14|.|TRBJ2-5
TGTGCCAGCACCCTCCAGAGCGTCCAAGAGACCCAGTACTTC
CASTLQSVQETQYF
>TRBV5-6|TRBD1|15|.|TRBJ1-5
TGTGCCAGCAGCGTCTATGACAGGGAAGGGCAGCCCCAGCATTTT
CASSVYDREGQPQHF
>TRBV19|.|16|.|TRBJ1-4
TGTGCCAGAGTGATCCGTCAACAGGTAACTAATGAAAAACTGTTTTTT
CARVIRQQVTNEKLFF
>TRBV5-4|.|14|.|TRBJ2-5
TGTGCCAGCAGCTTGGCGGGTTACCAAGAGACCCAGTACTTC
CASSLAGYQETQYF
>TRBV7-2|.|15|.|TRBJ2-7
TGTGCCAGCAGCCCACTGGGGCCAGCCTCCTACGAGCAGTACTTC
CASSPLGPASYEQYF
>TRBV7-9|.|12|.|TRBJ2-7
TGTGCCAGCAGCTTAGGCCCCGGCGAGCAGTACTTC
CASSLGPGEQYF
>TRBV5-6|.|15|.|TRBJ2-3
TGTGCCAGCAGCTTGGGGGCCCAGGGGTTGGATACGCAGTATTTT
CASSLGAQGLDTQYF
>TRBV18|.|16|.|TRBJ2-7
TGTGCCAGCTCACCGAGTATTACAGGGTATCCCTACGAGCAGTACTTC
CASSPSITGYPYEQYF
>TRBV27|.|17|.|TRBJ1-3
TGTGCCAGCAGTTTAGTGGGCAGGGTTTCCTCTGGAAACACCATATATTTT
CASSLVGRVSSGNTIYF
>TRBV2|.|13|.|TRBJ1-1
TGTGCCAGCAGGTTCACAGAGAACACTGAAGCTTTCTTT
CASRFTENTEAFF
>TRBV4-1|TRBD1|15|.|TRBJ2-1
TGCGCCAGCAGCCAAGTGGACAGGGGATCAAATGAGCAGTTCTTC
CASSQVDRGSNEQFF
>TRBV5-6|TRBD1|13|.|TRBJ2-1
TGTGCCAGCAGCCCGGACAGGGGGAATGAGCAGTTCTTC
CASSPDRGNEQFF
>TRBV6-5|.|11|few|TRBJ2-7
TGTGCCAGCAGTTCAATCTACGAGCAGTACTTC
CASSSIYEQYF
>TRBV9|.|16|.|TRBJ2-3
TGTGCCAGCAGCCTCAATGAAGGGGGCGGGGCAGATACGCAGTATTTT
CASSLNEGGGADTQYF
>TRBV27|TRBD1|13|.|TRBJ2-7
TGTGCCAGCAGGGGGACAGCCAGGGCCGAGCAGTACTTC
CASRGTARAEQYF
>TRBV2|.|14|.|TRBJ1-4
TGTGCCAGCAGGGGGCAGGGGTGGAATGAAAAACTGTTTTTT
CASRGQGWNEKLFF
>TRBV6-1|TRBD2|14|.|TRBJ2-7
TGTGCCAGCCGCCATACTAGCGGGGAGAAGGAGCAGTACTTC
CASRHTSGEKEQYF
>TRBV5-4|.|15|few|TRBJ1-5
TGTGCCAGCAGCTTGGCCTCCCCCAGCGATCAGCCCCAGCATTTT
CASSLASPSDQPQHF
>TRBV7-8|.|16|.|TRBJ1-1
TGTGCCAGCAGCTTAGTTTTAATGGGGGGGAACACTGAAGCTTTCTTT
CASSLVLMGGNTEAFF
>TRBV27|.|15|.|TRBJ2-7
TGTGCCAGCAGTCCCGACAGGACCCGCTCCTACGAGCAGTACTTC
CASSPDRTRSYEQYF
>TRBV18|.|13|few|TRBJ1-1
TGTGCCAGCTCACAGGGGCAGAACACTGAAGCTTTCTTT
CASSQGQNTEAFF
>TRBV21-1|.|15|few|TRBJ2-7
TGTGCCAGCAGCAAAGTAGGGGCGGACAGGTACGAGCAGTACTTC
CASSKVGADRYEQYF
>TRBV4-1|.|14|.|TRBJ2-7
TGCGCCAGCAGCCAAGATAGGTGGGCGGGCGAGCAGTACTTC
CASSQDRWAGEQYF
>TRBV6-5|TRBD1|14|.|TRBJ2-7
TGTGCCAGCAGTTATAGGGACAGGGGTTACGAGCAGTACTTC
CASSYRDRGYEQYF